These 14 T cell receptor beta chains share one sample of origin, sequenced in a study of blood T cell repertoires in COVID-19. Assay used: immunoSEQ multiplex PCR; TCRdb lists only in-frame clones, some missing. The sample includes about 73,000 clones, about 79% of them seen just once. The sample comprised peripheral blood. These receptors were obtained from an older woman with acute or convalescent COVID-19.

The chain employs TRBV19 and TRBJ2-7, with D possibly matching TRBD1 (6 bases). The CDR3 length is 14 residues. Trimming shortened V by 6 bases and J by 4 bases, and 16 bases separated the two germline ends. Germline V lookup: CDR1 LNHDA, CDR2 SQIVND (reference sequence). The CDR3 region has the DNA TGTGCCAGTAGCTCACCGGGAAGGGGGTACGAGCAGTACTTC. Its protein product is CASSSPGRGYEQYF.

V and J are TRBV2 and TRBJ2-3; D perhaps matches TRBD1 (5 bases). Trimming shortened V by 4 bases and J by 3 bases, and 8 bases separated the two germline ends. Per the germline V gene, CDR1 is SNHLY and CDR2 is FYNNEI. The CDR3 runs 13 residues. This CDR3 is CASSGAGTDTQYF. In nucleotides, the CDR3 is TGTGCCAGCAGTGGGGCAGGGACAGATACGCAGTATTTT.

CDR3 sequence: CASSRLTGGISKDGYTF. The CDR3 DNA reads TGTGCCAGCAGTCGCTTGACAGGGGGGATAAGCAAAGATGGCTACACCTTC. The chain couples TRBV2 to TRBJ1-2; TRBD1 matches at 9 bases. The J segment lost 6 bases and the V segment lost 5 bases, leaving 16 bases of the junction unmatched. There are 17 residues in the CDR3. Germline values: CDR1 SNHLY, CDR2 FYNNEI.

The V call is TRBV21-1, the J call TRBJ1-6. TRBV21-1 is labeled a pseudogene. The CDR3 sequence is 18 residues long. In DNA, the CDR3 is TGTGCCAGCAGCAAATGTTCGGGAAGAGAGTTATGTAATTCACCCCTCCACTTT. It encodes CASSKCSGRELCNSPLHF.

This sequence joins TRBV7-2 and TRBJ1-2; D not resolved. The CDR3 is made up of 13 amino acids. Germline CDR1 and CDR2: SGHTA and FQGNSA. The germline V and J ends were trimmed by 7 bases and 6 bases, with 15 bases remaining between them. DNA of the CDR3: TGTGCCAGCAACCCCGGGGTGGGCGATGGCTACACCTTC. It translates to CASNPGVGDGYTF.

J is TRBJ2-7 and V is TRBV30; D possibly corresponds to TRBD1 (7 bases). Germline V CDR1 and CDR2: GTSNPN, SVGIG (reference sequence). This CDR3 spans 15 amino acids. V was pared by 2 bases and J by 0 bases, with 14 bases between. This chain's CDR3 is CAWSNRGTASYEQYF. Here the CDR3 DNA reads TGTGCCTGGAGTAACCGGGGGACAGCCTCCTACGAGCAGTACTTC.

The chain employs TRBV14 and TRBJ1-2; D is ambiguous. Trimming shortened V by 0 bases and J by 4 bases, and 9 bases separated the two germline ends. The germline gives CDR1 SGHDN, CDR2 FVKESK. The CDR3 contains 14 residues. CDR3 sequence reads: CASSQDRSVYGYTF. The CDR3 DNA follows: TGTGCCAGCAGCCAAGATCGATCAGTCTATGGCTACACCTTC. The entire variable domain, with the rest obtained from reference TRBV14 and TRBJ1-2, is as follows: EAGVTQFPSHSVIEKGQTVTLRCDPISGHDNLYWYRRVMGKEIKFLLHFVKESKQDESGMPNNRFLAERTGGTYSTLKVQPAELEDSGVYFCASSQDRSVYGYTFGSGTRLTVV.

The chain employs TRBV6-1 and TRBJ2-7; D ambiguous. V lost 2 bases to trimming and J lost 5 bases, with 7 bases between them. The CDR3 extends over 12 amino acids. Germline-derived CDR1 and CDR2 are MNHNS and SASEGT. This CDR3 is CASSESVHEQYF. The CDR3, as DNA: TGTGCCAGCAGTGAATCCGTCCACGAGCAGTACTTC.

The table lists this clone with a count of one. The chain couples TRBV5-8 to TRBJ2-5, with 7 bases fitting TRBD2. J lost 0 bases, V lost 4 bases, and 6 bases had no gene match. CDR3 length equals 15 residues. CDR1 is SGHTS, CDR2 YDEGEE, per germline. As DNA, the CDR3 is TGTGCCAGCAGCAGTGGCGGGGGACACCAAGAGACCCAGTACTTC. Amino acid sequence: CASSSGGGHQETQYF.

This clone was seen a few times. V usage is TRBV25-1 and J usage is TRBJ2-3, with 8 bases lining up with TRBD2. Trimming took 1 base from V and 6 from J; bases not matched to a gene: 6. CDR1 and CDR2 from the germline V gene are MGHDK and SYGVNS. The CDR3 extends over 15 amino acids. The CDR3 bases are TGTGCCAGCAGTGAATTGGGGGCTAGCGGGGATACGCAGTATTTT. Translation: CASSELGASGDTQYF. Complete variable domain (other parts from reference TRBV25-1 and TRBJ2-3): EADIYQTPRYLVIGTGKKITLECSQTMGHDKMYWYQQDPGMELHLIHYSYGVNSTEKGDLSSESTVSRIRTEHFPLTLESARPSHTSQYLCASSELGASGDTQYFGPGTRLTVL.

V gene TRBV27 combines with J gene TRBJ2-5; 9 bases are a match to TRBD1. Looked up from germline, CDR1 is MNHEY and CDR2 is SMNVEV (reference sequence). The CDR3 length is 13 residues. Trimming took 6 bases from V and 8 from J; bases not matched to a gene: 7. CDR3 residues: CASSLTGGLTQYF. The CDR3 DNA reads as TGTGCCAGCAGCCTGACAGGGGGGTTAACCCAGTACTTC.

This clone showed up just once. The chain links TRBV11-3 to TRBJ1-1; 8 bases map to TRBD1. Trimming took 5 bases from V and 4 from J; bases not matched to a gene: 3. The CDR3 totals 13 residues. From germline, CDR1 is SGHNT and CDR2 YENEEA. The CDR3 DNA is TGTGCCAGCAGCAACGACAGGGGCACTGAAGCTTTCTTT. Translated: CASSNDRGTEAFF.

The chain couples TRBV6-5 to TRBJ1-5, with D maybe TRBD1 (6 bases). The CDR3 loop spans 15 amino acids. V dropped 7 bases and J dropped 3 bases, with 16 bases sitting between them. Per germline, CDR1 MNHEY and CDR2 SVGAGI. CDR3 protein: CASKSADSDNQPQHF. The CDR3 DNA reads TGTGCCAGCAAATCCGCGGACAGTGACAATCAGCCCCAGCATTTT.

This rearrangement joins TRBV18 to TRBJ1-1, with 7 bases matching TRBD1. There are 13 residues in the CDR3. J lost 6 bases, V lost 6 bases, and 7 bases had no gene match. Germline loops: CDR1 KGHSH, CDR2 LQKENI. CDR3 loop: CASSRTGRSEAFF. Here the CDR3 DNA reads TGTGCCAGCTCGCGGACAGGTCGGTCTGAAGCTTTCTTT.